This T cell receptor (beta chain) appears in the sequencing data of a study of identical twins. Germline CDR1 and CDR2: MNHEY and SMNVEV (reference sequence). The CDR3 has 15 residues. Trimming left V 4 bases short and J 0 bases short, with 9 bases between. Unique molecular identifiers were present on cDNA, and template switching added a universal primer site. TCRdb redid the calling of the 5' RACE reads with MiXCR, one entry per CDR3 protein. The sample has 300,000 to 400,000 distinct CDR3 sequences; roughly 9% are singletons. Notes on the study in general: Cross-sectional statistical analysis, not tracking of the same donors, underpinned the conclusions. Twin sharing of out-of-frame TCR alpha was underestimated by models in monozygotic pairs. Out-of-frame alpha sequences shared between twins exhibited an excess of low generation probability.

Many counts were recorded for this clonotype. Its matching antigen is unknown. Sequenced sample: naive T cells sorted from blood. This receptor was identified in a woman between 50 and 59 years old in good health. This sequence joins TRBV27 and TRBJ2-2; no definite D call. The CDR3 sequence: CASSSSLTNTGELFF. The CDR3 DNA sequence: TGTGCCAGCAGTTCATCCCTTACGAACACCGGGGAGCTGTTTTTT.